What follows describes a single T cell receptor beta chain. Its specificity is not known. The use of a sample-barcoded 5' primer and a J-beta primer mix characterized a second PCR of about 7 to 12 cycles. TCRdb re-derived calls from the 5' RACE reads in MiXCR, one entry per CDR3 protein. The repertoire holds about 720,000 distinct CDR3 sequences, with 22% as singletons. These data originate in a study of blood T cells in healthy people across ages. Overall study results and limits: Diversity of TCR beta per million T cells declined in a roughly linear way with age.

A minimum of 7 million PBMCs was isolated per sample. Looked up from germline, CDR1 is SGHRS and CDR2 is YFSETQ. The ends were cut back, 7 bases at V and 3 bases at J, with 12 bases in the middle. The CDR3 consists of 13 residues. This sequence joins TRBV5-1 and TRBJ2-3; no clear D. Sequencing input: blood. The receptor's source is a man between 65 and 85 years old in good health. The CDR3 DNA sequence: TGCGCCAGCGCCCGACCAGATACAGATACGCAGTATTTT. Protein: CASARPDTDTQYF.